This T cell receptor beta chain was documented in a study of monozygotic twins with inflammatory bowel disease. A remark on this clonotype: The antigen remains undetermined.

This CDR3 region has 14 residues. The germline V gene has CDR1 KGHSH and CDR2 LQKENI. After re-calling the 5' RACE reads, TCRdb lists one entry per CDR3 protein, DNA absent. The listing contains hundreds of thousands of distinct CDR3 sequences. Overall study results and limits: Other individuals had fewer clonotypes in common with IBD patients than with healthy twins, especially with disease activity.

This receptor was identified in a human donor with ulcerative colitis or Crohn's disease, or a healthy co-twin of an affected twin (not recorded which). This chain connects TRBV18 to TRBJ1-1. The material sequenced was blood. This chain's CDR3 is CASSRQGRNTEAFF.